Below are 11 T cell receptor beta chains sequenced from a single sample in a study of blood T cell repertoires in COVID-19. Generated by immunoSEQ multiplex PCR, the TCRdb table keeps only in-frame clones and is missing some. The profile shows about 110,000 clones, just over 85% of them singletons. Sequenced material: peripheral blood. All receptors derive from a human donor in a cohort sampled during active COVID-19.

This sequence joins TRBV29-1 and TRBJ1-1; a possible D gene is TRBD1 (6 bases). V lost 2 bases to trimming and J lost 7 bases, with 11 bases between them. The CDR3 runs to 12 residues. The germline V gene encodes CDR1 SQVTM and CDR2 ANQGSEA. The CDR3: CSVELGTIEAFF. The CDR3 nucleotides read TGCAGCGTTGAACTAGGGACAATTGAAGCTTTCTTT.

The V gene is TRBV19, the J gene TRBJ2-6; D unclear. V was pared by 3 bases and J by 2 bases, with 11 bases between. This CDR3 is built from 16 residues. Per germline, CDR1 LNHDA and CDR2 SQIVND (reference sequence). The CDR3 sequence is CASSISGVAGANVLTF. The CDR3 DNA reads as TGTGCCAGTAGTATTTCGGGTGTTGCTGGGGCCAACGTCCTGACTTTC.

The chain links TRBV15 to TRBJ1-5; D not certain. CDR1 is LNHNV and CDR2 is YYDKDF in the germline V gene (reference sequence). The CDR3 consists of 12 residues. V was pared by 6 bases and J by 6 bases, with 9 bases between. The CDR3 spells CATRQLGQPQHF. The DNA for the CDR3 is TGTGCCACCAGACAGTTGGGTCAGCCCCAGCATTTT.

V is TRBV3-1 (or the pseudogene TRBV3-2) and J is TRBJ2-2; D may be TRBD2 (6 bases). In germline, CDR1 is LGHDT, CDR2 YNNKEL (reference sequence). The CDR3 is made up of 15 amino acids. The germline V and J ends were trimmed by 7 bases and 1 base, with 13 bases remaining between them. In nucleotides, the CDR3 is TGTGCCAGCAACCGGGCTAGCGAGAACACCGGGGAGCTGTTTTTT. Translating gives CASNRASENTGELFF.

The J gene is TRBJ2-3, the V gene TRBV27; a weak D match, TRBD1 (6 bases). Looked up from germline, CDR1 is MNHEY and CDR2 is SMNVEV (reference sequence). CDR3 size: 13 residues. The V and J ends lost 4 bases and 3 bases respectively, with 8 bases between them. Written as DNA, the CDR3 is TGTGCCAGCAGTTGGGACACAACAGATACGCAGTATTTT. Its protein is CASSWDTTDTQYF.

The chain links TRBV11-2 to TRBJ1-2; the D is unclear. Trimming took off 5 bases at V and 8 bases at J, with 15 bases between the two ends. CDR1 and CDR2 from the germline V gene are SGHAT and FQNNGV. This CDR3 has 13 amino acids. This CDR3 reads CASSLPNGRGYTF. CDR3 DNA: TGTGCCAGCAGCCTCCCAAACGGGAGAGGCTACACCTTC. The full variable domain, completed using reference TRBV11-2 and TRBJ1-2, is EAGVAQSPRYKIIEKRQSVAFWCNPISGHATLYWYQQILGQGPKLLIQFQNNGVVDDSQLPKDRFSAERLKGVDSTLKIQPAKLEDSAVYLCASSLPNGRGYTFGSGTRLTVV.

The chain carries TRBV7-8 and TRBJ1-1, with 8 bases matching TRBD1. Germline V gene lookup returns CDR1 SGHVS and CDR2 FQNEAQ. This CDR3 is built from 12 residues. V was clipped by 3 bases and J by 8 bases; unmatched bases: 2. The CDR3 DNA sequence: TGTGCCAGCAGCTTGTGGACAGGGGAAGCTTTCTTT. This codes for CASSLWTGEAFF.

The V call is TRBV11-3, the J call TRBJ2-1; no clear D gene. The CDR3 has 15 amino acids. The V end was cut by 0 bases, the J end by 6 bases, with 12 bases between. In germline, CDR1 is SGHNT, CDR2 YENEEA. The CDR3 sequence: CASSLEGYSGNEQFF. The CDR3 DNA is TGTGCCAGCAGCTTAGAGGGCTACTCCGGCAATGAGCAGTTCTTC.

V is TRBV5-8 and J is TRBJ1-3; possibly TRBD1 for D (5 bases). V lost 3 bases to trimming and J lost 4 bases, with 14 bases between them. The CDR3 runs 15 residues. Germline V gene lookup returns CDR1 SGHTS and CDR2 YDEGEE. In DNA, the CDR3 is TGTGCCAGCAGCTATGGGCAGGGATCCGGAAACACCATATATTTT. Its protein product is CASSYGQGSGNTIYF.

The chain has TRBV10-3 and TRBJ2-7; 7 bases fit TRBD1. Germline V CDR1 and CDR2: ENHRY, SYGVKD. V lost 3 bases, J lost 2 bases, and 10 bases stayed unmatched. The CDR3 is made up of 16 amino acids. CDR3 DNA sequence: TGTGCCATCAGTGAAACCGAACAGGGGAATCCCTACGAGCAGTACTTC. It translates to CAISETEQGNPYEQYF.

This rearrangement joins TRBV19 to TRBJ1-5; weak D call: TRBD1 (6 bases). Germline CDR1 is LNHDA and CDR2 is SQIVND (reference sequence). The CDR3 is 15 amino acids. Trimming took off 5 bases at V and 3 bases at J, with 14 bases between the two ends. CDR3 sequence (DNA): TGTGCCAGTAGTTCAGAACAGGGACACAATCAGCCCCAGCATTTT. Translation gives CASSSEQGHNQPQHF.